These 14 T cell receptor beta chains were sequenced from one sample in a study of blood T cell repertoires in COVID-19. The method was immunoSEQ multiplex PCR; TCRdb's version includes in-frame clones alone and lacks a portion of them. The table records about 96,000 clones, approximately 88% of them present only once. Sequencing input: peripheral blood. These receptors came from a woman aged 60 to 75 with acute or convalescent COVID-19.

This clone came up a few times. V usage is TRBV6-1 and J usage is TRBJ1-2; maybe TRBD1 (5 bases). The CDR3 has 15 amino acids. Trimming took 0 bases from V and 4 from J, leaving 12 bases between them. Germline V gene data show CDR1 as MNHNS and CDR2 as SASEGT. For the CDR3, the DNA is TGTGCCAGCAGTGAAGCGCGCAGGGAGGGCTATGGCTACACCTTC. This sequence encodes CASSEARREGYGYTF.

The chain combines TRBV12-3 or TRBV12-4 with TRBJ2-5; 7 bases map to TRBD2. After removal of 9 bases from V and 2 bases from J, the junction contained 6 bases not matched to a gene. The CDR3 extends over 13 amino acids. CDR3 bases: TGTGCCAGTACCCGCGGGGGACAAGAGACCCAGTACTTC. Encoded protein: CASTRGGQETQYF.

The genes are TRBV11-3 and TRBJ2-5; TRBD1 agrees at 8 bases. Germline CDR1 is SGHNT and CDR2 is YENEEA. The CDR3 has 17 amino acids. Trimming cost V 1 base and J 5 bases; bases outside gene matches: 12. The DNA of the CDR3 is TGTGCCAGCAGCTTAGGAATTGTGGGACAGGACGAGGAGACCCAGTACTTC. Its translation is CASSLGIVGQDEETQYF.

DNA for the CDR3: TGTGCCAGCAGCCCTATAAGATCTTCCTATGGCTACACCTTC. Translated: CASSPIRSSYGYTF. V usage is TRBV3-1 (or the pseudogene TRBV3-2) and J usage is TRBJ1-2, with D hard to call. Trimming stripped 4 bases from V and 4 bases from J, with 13 bases between. The germline V gene encodes CDR1 LGHDT and CDR2 YNNKEL (reference sequence). The CDR3 length is 14 residues.

The gene calls are TRBV3-1 (or the pseudogene TRBV3-2) and TRBJ1-2; TRBD1 is a possible D gene (6 bases). CDR1 is LGHDT and CDR2 is YNNKEL in the germline V gene (reference sequence). The V end was cut by 6 bases, the J end by 7 bases, with 12 bases between. The CDR3 has 12 amino acids. The CDR3 DNA reads as TGTGCCAGCAGGGAACAGGGAGTTGGCTACACCTTC. This gives the protein CASREQGVGYTF.

The J gene is TRBJ1-2, the V gene TRBV7-2, with D perhaps TRBD1 (5 bases). Trimming pared 5 bases from V and 3 bases from J, leaving 22 bases between. Germline assignment: CDR1 SGHTA and CDR2 FQGNSA. This CDR3 is 17 amino acids long. This CDR3 is CASSPQGGGESYYGYTF. CDR3 coding DNA: TGTGCCAGCAGCCCCCAAGGCGGAGGGGAGTCATACTATGGCTACACCTTC.

The count of this clone is one. The chain is built from TRBV12-3 or TRBV12-4 and TRBJ1-5, with no clear D. Trimming removed 3 bases from V and 6 bases from J, with 9 bases in between. The CDR3 totals 13 residues. The CDR3 nucleotides are TGTGCCAGCAGTTTTTCGTTTTTTCAGCCCCAGCATTTT. It encodes CASSFSFFQPQHF.

This chain joins TRBV20-1 and TRBJ1-1; no firm D call. Germline loops: CDR1 DFQATT, CDR2 SNEGSKA (reference sequence). CDR3 length equals 11 residues. V was clipped by 0 bases and J by 8 bases, with 7 bases between them. DNA of the CDR3: TGCAGTGCTAGAGATTTCCGGGAAGCTTTCTTT. Protein: CSARDFREAFF.

The chain uses TRBV7-2 and TRBJ1-6; D is uncertain. Germline V lookup: CDR1 SGHTA, CDR2 FQGNSA. V dropped 6 bases and J dropped 7 bases, with 13 bases sitting between them. This CDR3 is 14 amino acids long. In nucleotides, the CDR3 is TGTGCCAGCAGTATTAGCGCTTCAAATTCACCCCTCCACTTT. This gives the protein CASSISASNSPLHF.

This rearrangement joins TRBV2 to TRBJ1-2; 7 positions agree with TRBD1. J was trimmed by 6 bases and V by 4 bases; bases with no gene match: 8. Germline V gene sequence: CDR1 SNHLY, CDR2 FYNNEI. The CDR3 spans 14 residues. In nucleotides, the CDR3 is TGTGCCAGCAGTGCAGACAGGGCAAGTCATGGCTACACCTTC. This encodes CASSADRASHGYTF.

The rearrangement uses TRBV10-1 and TRBJ2-7; no clear D. Trimming removed 4 bases at V and 6 bases at J, with 13 bases between. This CDR3 is built from 13 residues. The germline gives CDR1 WNHNN, CDR2 SYGVQD (reference sequence). DNA for the CDR3: TGCGCCAGCAGTGGAGCGATTGGCTCCGAGCAGTACTTC. Translation: CASSGAIGSEQYF.

The J gene is TRBJ2-1, the V gene TRBV3-1 (or the pseudogene TRBV3-2); 13 bases map to TRBD2. V was clipped by 5 bases and J by 6 bases; unmatched bases: 7. The CDR3 runs 16 residues. Per germline, CDR1 LGHDT and CDR2 YNNKEL (reference sequence). CDR3 nucleotide sequence: TGTGCCAGCAGCAGAACTAGCGGGGGGGCCTTCAATGAGCAGTTCTTC. It specifies CASSRTSGGAFNEQFF.

The chain recombines TRBV10-3 with TRBJ2-2; D may be TRBD2 (5 bases). Germline V gene lookup returns CDR1 ENHRY and CDR2 SYGVKD. This CDR3 has 15 amino acids. V dropped 6 bases and J dropped 3 bases, with 14 bases sitting between them. The CDR3 DNA sequence: TGTGCCATCAGGAGGGAAGGGTTGGACACCGGGGAGCTGTTTTTT. Amino acids: CAIRREGLDTGELFF.

This chain joins TRBV2 and TRBJ1-2; 9 bases are shared with TRBD1. Germline V gives CDR1 SNHLY, CDR2 FYNNEI. This CDR3 is 14 amino acids long. Germline trimming cut 6 bases from V and 7 bases from J; bases unmatched to any gene: 9. The CDR3 nucleotides are TGTGCCAGCAGAGCAAAACAGGGGGCGTTTGGCTACACCTTC. This gives the protein CASRAKQGAFGYTF.